These T cell receptor beta chains were read from a single sample in a study of blood T cell repertoires in COVID-19. Using immunoSEQ multiplex PCR, the repertoire was profiled, and TCRdb retains in-frame clones only, with some absent. The data show some 300,000 clones, around 92% seen once. Sequenced: PBMCs or T cells enriched from blood (not recorded which). Receptors originate from a woman in her 30s who had recovered from COVID-19. CDR3s include the opening cysteine and the closing phenylalanine or tryptophan. Fields, in order: CDR3 DNA, CDR3 protein, clone size, CDR3 length, V gene, J gene, D gene. D genes are given only for firm matches. Clone size, where shown, is once, few, many, or a class for clones that have expanded.

cdr3_nt: TGCAGCGTTAAGGGACAGAGGAGCTACAATGAGCAGTTCTTC
cdr3_aa: CSVKGQRSYNEQFF
clone_size: NA
cdr3_length: 14
v_call: TRBV29-1
j_call: TRBJ2-1
d_call: TRBD1

cdr3_nt: TGTGCCAGCAGCTTTTTTAGCGGGAGCTACGAGCAGTACTTC
cdr3_aa: CASSFFSGSYEQYF
clone_size: NA
cdr3_length: 14
v_call: TRBV7-9
j_call: TRBJ2-7
d_call: TRBD2

cdr3_nt: TGTGCCAGCAGCCCCGGGACTAGCGGGACGGTTGGCTCCTACAATGAGCAGTTCTTC
cdr3_aa: CASSPGTSGTVGSYNEQFF
clone_size: NA
cdr3_length: 19
v_call: TRBV7-6
j_call: TRBJ2-1
d_call: TRBD2

cdr3_nt: TGTGCCAGCAGTCTTGGGACTGGGGGTTACAATGAGCAGTTCTTC
cdr3_aa: CASSLGTGGYNEQFF
clone_size: NA
cdr3_length: 15
v_call: TRBV28
j_call: TRBJ2-1
d_call: NA

cdr3_nt: TGCAGCGTTACCCATATGACAGGGGTGGGTGCTGAAGCTTTCTTT
cdr3_aa: CSVTHMTGVGAEAFF
clone_size: NA
cdr3_length: 15
v_call: TRBV29-1
j_call: TRBJ1-1
d_call: TRBD1

cdr3_nt: TGTGCTAGTGGTTTGGGGCTAGCGGGAGCCATCTCCTACGAGCAGTACTTC
cdr3_aa: CASGLGLAGAISYEQYF
clone_size: NA
cdr3_length: 17
v_call: TRBV12-5
j_call: TRBJ2-7
d_call: TRBD2

cdr3_nt: TGCAGTGCTAGTTGGGGCGCTAATAGCAATCAGCCCCAGCATTTT
cdr3_aa: CSASWGANSNQPQHF
clone_size: once
cdr3_length: 15
v_call: TRBV20-1
j_call: TRBJ1-5
d_call: NA

cdr3_nt: TGTGCCACCGGCGGTTCTCTAAGCTATGGCTACACCTTC
cdr3_aa: CATGGSLSYGYTF
clone_size: NA
cdr3_length: 13
v_call: TRBV19
j_call: TRBJ1-2
d_call: NA

cdr3_nt: TGTGCCAGCAGTTTTCCCGCAGTCCTCGGGGACTATGGCTACACCTTC
cdr3_aa: CASSFPAVLGDYGYTF
clone_size: once
cdr3_length: 16
v_call: TRBV28
j_call: TRBJ1-2
d_call: NA

cdr3_nt: TGTGCCAGCAGTTACTCGTCAGCGAAAGATGGCTACACCTTC
cdr3_aa: CASSYSSAKDGYTF
clone_size: NA
cdr3_length: 14
v_call: TRBV6-5
j_call: TRBJ1-2
d_call: NA

cdr3_nt: TGTGCCAGCAGCGAAAGGGTGGTAGGGACTAACACCTACAATGAGCAGTTCTTC
cdr3_aa: CASSERVVGTNTYNEQFF
clone_size: NA
cdr3_length: 18
v_call: TRBV9
j_call: TRBJ2-1
d_call: TRBD2

cdr3_nt: TGTGCCAGCACCATTCGTCAAAATCGGGGGTGGGACGAGCAGTACTTC
cdr3_aa: CASTIRQNRGWDEQYF
clone_size: NA
cdr3_length: 16
v_call: TRBV28
j_call: TRBJ2-7
d_call: NA

cdr3_nt: TGTGCCAGCATGGGAGTGGATCAGCCCCAGCATTTT
cdr3_aa: CASMGVDQPQHF
clone_size: NA
cdr3_length: 12
v_call: TRBV12-3/TRBV12-4
j_call: TRBJ1-5
d_call: NA

cdr3_nt: TGTGCCAGCAGCAAATCGCGGGCCGACACCGGGGAGCTGTTTTTT
cdr3_aa: CASSKSRADTGELFF
clone_size: NA
cdr3_length: 15
v_call: TRBV21-1
j_call: TRBJ2-2
d_call: NA

cdr3_nt: TGTGCCAGCAGCCAAGAGGGCAGCCACTATGGCTACACCTTC
cdr3_aa: CASSQEGSHYGYTF
clone_size: once
cdr3_length: 14
v_call: TRBV4-2
j_call: TRBJ1-2
d_call: NA

cdr3_nt: TGTGCCAGCAGTTTCAGGGGCCACGAGCAGTACTTC
cdr3_aa: CASSFRGHEQYF
clone_size: NA
cdr3_length: 12
v_call: TRBV12-3/TRBV12-4
j_call: TRBJ2-7
d_call: NA

cdr3_nt: TGTGCCAGCAGCCACAGGGGACCCCCCTACGAGCAGTACTTC
cdr3_aa: CASSHRGPPYEQYF
clone_size: NA
cdr3_length: 14
v_call: TRBV28
j_call: TRBJ2-7
d_call: TRBD1

cdr3_nt: TGTGCCAGCAGCCCCCGCTCTAGCGCAAACGTGGATACGCAGTATTTT
cdr3_aa: CASSPRSSANVDTQYF
clone_size: NA
cdr3_length: 16
v_call: TRBV9
j_call: TRBJ2-3
d_call: NA

cdr3_nt: TGTGCCAGCAGCGAAACCCCAGGGGGCATCTCTGGAAACACCATATATTTT
cdr3_aa: CASSETPGGISGNTIYF
clone_size: NA
cdr3_length: 17
v_call: TRBV11-3
j_call: TRBJ1-3
d_call: TRBD1

cdr3_nt: TGTGCCAGCAGTTACTCGCGTACTGGCACTGAAGCTTTCTTT
cdr3_aa: CASSYSRTGTEAFF
clone_size: NA
cdr3_length: 14
v_call: TRBV6-5
j_call: TRBJ1-1
d_call: NA

cdr3_nt: TGTGCCAGCAGCCCGACAGGGGCTGGAAACACCATATATTTT
cdr3_aa: CASSPTGAGNTIYF
clone_size: NA
cdr3_length: 14
v_call: TRBV11-2
j_call: TRBJ1-3
d_call: TRBD1

cdr3_nt: TGTGCCAGCAGCTCCGATCATAGAAACTATGGCTACACCTTC
cdr3_aa: CASSSDHRNYGYTF
clone_size: NA
cdr3_length: 14
v_call: TRBV9
j_call: TRBJ1-2
d_call: NA

cdr3_nt: TGTGCCAGCAGTTCTCAGTTTAGGGGGAGGGAGTCGTACGAGCAGTACTTC
cdr3_aa: CASSSQFRGRESYEQYF
clone_size: NA
cdr3_length: 17
v_call: TRBV6-2/TRBV6-3
j_call: TRBJ2-7
d_call: NA

cdr3_nt: TGCGCCAGCAGCCAGACACAGGGAAGTAGCAATCAGCCCCAGCATTTT
cdr3_aa: CASSQTQGSSNQPQHF
clone_size: NA
cdr3_length: 16
v_call: TRBV4-1
j_call: TRBJ1-5
d_call: NA

cdr3_nt: TGTGCCAGCAGCCCCAACCGAGGGGGTCAGTTAGAGACCCAGTACTTC
cdr3_aa: CASSPNRGGQLETQYF
clone_size: NA
cdr3_length: 16
v_call: TRBV7-3
j_call: TRBJ2-5
d_call: NA

cdr3_nt: TGTGCCAGCAGTTCAGGACAGGGGGCTGGCTATGGCTACACCTTC
cdr3_aa: CASSSGQGAGYGYTF
clone_size: NA
cdr3_length: 15
v_call: TRBV27
j_call: TRBJ1-2
d_call: TRBD1

cdr3_nt: TGTGCCAGCAGCTTGTTCGTGTCTAGCCTGAATTATGATGAGCAGTTCTTC
cdr3_aa: CASSLFVSSLNYDEQFF
clone_size: NA
cdr3_length: 17
v_call: TRBV5-6
j_call: TRBJ2-1
d_call: NA

cdr3_nt: TGCGCCAGCAGCTCCTACGGAGAAAACATTCAGTACTTC
cdr3_aa: CASSSYGENIQYF
clone_size: NA
cdr3_length: 13
v_call: TRBV5-1
j_call: TRBJ2-4
d_call: NA

cdr3_nt: TGTGCCAGCAGCCCACGGACAGGGAAAACCGGGGAGCTGTTTTTT
cdr3_aa: CASSPRTGKTGELFF
clone_size: NA
cdr3_length: 15
v_call: TRBV11-3
j_call: TRBJ2-2
d_call: TRBD1

cdr3_nt: TGTGCCAGCAGCCTGACCGGATGGAGCTCCTACGAGCAGTACTTC
cdr3_aa: CASSLTGWSSYEQYF
clone_size: NA
cdr3_length: 15
v_call: TRBV7-9
j_call: TRBJ2-7
d_call: NA

cdr3_nt: TGCGCCAGCAGCTGGGGAGACACACTGGGGTTCTTC
cdr3_aa: CASSWGDTLGFF
clone_size: NA
cdr3_length: 12
v_call: TRBV5-1
j_call: TRBJ2-1
d_call: NA

cdr3_nt: TGTGCCAGCAGCGCCGGGACTGGAGAGACCCAGTACTTC
cdr3_aa: CASSAGTGETQYF
clone_size: NA
cdr3_length: 13
v_call: TRBV7-2
j_call: TRBJ2-5
d_call: NA